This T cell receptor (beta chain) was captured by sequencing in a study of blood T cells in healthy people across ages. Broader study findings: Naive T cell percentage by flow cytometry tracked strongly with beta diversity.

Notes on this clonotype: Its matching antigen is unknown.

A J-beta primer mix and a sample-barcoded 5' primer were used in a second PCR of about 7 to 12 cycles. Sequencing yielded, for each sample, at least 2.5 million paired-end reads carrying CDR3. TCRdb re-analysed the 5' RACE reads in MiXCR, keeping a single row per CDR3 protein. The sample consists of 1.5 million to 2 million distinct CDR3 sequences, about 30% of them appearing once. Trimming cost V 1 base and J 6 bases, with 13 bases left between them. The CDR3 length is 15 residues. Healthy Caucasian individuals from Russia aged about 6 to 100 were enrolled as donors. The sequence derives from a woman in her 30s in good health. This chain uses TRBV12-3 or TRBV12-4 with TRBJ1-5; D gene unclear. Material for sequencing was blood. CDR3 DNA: TGTGCCAGCAGTTTAGAGGCAGGAAGGAGTCAGCCCCAGCATTTT. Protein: CASSLEAGRSQPQHF.